This T cell receptor (beta chain) comes out of a study of response to subunit inactivated influenza vaccine. The table lists this clonotype with a few counts. Germline V lookup: CDR1 MGHRA, CDR2 YSYEKL. Trimming pared 2 bases from V and 2 bases from J, leaving 14 bases between. The CDR3 spans 16 residues. Via MiXCR, TCRdb re-called the RT-PCR reads, giving one row per CDR3 protein. The table lists hundreds of thousands of distinct CDR3 sequences, roughly 12% of them singletons. This sequence originates from a man aged 45-60 years who received an inactivated influenza vaccine. The gene calls are TRBV4-1 and TRBJ2-3; tentatively, D is TRBD1 (5 bases). This material consisted of PBMCs from blood, taken on the day of vaccination. CDR3 in amino acids: CASSQTWGQATDTQYF. The CDR3 DNA follows: TGCGCCAGCAGCCAAACCTGGGGCCAAGCCACAGATACGCAGTATTTT.